These 27 T cell receptor beta chains share one sample of origin, sequenced in a study of cytomegalovirus exposure and HLA in healthy donors. Vbeta (60) and Jbeta (13) primers were used in the PCR. This table comes from immunoSEQ multiplex PCR, and its TCRdb copy is limited to in-frame clones, with some not included. The sample contains around 120,000 clones, about four fifths of which appear only once. Sequencing was performed on PBMCs. These receptors were collected from a man aged 18 to 30 in good health and CMV-seronegative.

This clone has a handful of counts. The chain carries TRBV6-5 and TRBJ1-1; no definite D call. The ends were cut back, 8 bases at V and 0 bases at J, with 10 bases in the middle. Germline lookup yields CDR1 MNHEY and CDR2 SVGAGI. The length of the CDR3 is 13 residues. CDR3 nucleotides: TGTGCCAGCCTGAAGCAGGTGAACACTGAAGCTTTCTTT. It encodes CASLKQVNTEAFF.

J is TRBJ2-7 and V is TRBV5-4; D is perhaps TRBD1 (6 bases). CDR1 is SGHNT and CDR2 is YYREEE in the germline V gene (reference sequence). The CDR3 has 14 residues. Trimming pared 1 base from V and 4 bases from J, leaving 12 bases between. The CDR3 DNA reads TGTGCCAGCAGCTTGAGGGGGACCGAATACGAGCAGTACGTC. The encoded protein is CASSLRGTEYEQYV.

J is TRBJ1-2 and V is TRBV4-3; the match to TRBD1 covers 10 bases. The ends lost 0 bases at V and 3 bases at J; junction bases unmatched: 10. Germline CDR1 LGHNA, CDR2 YSLEER. The CDR3 is 18 residues long. This chain's CDR3 is CASSQDGRQGAYDYGYTF. CDR3 bases: TGCGCCAGCAGCCAAGATGGGCGACAGGGGGCGTATGACTATGGCTACACCTTC.

A single count supports this clone. This chain uses TRBV19 with TRBJ1-6; D perhaps matches TRBD1 (5 bases). Germline lookup yields CDR1 LNHDA and CDR2 SQIVND (reference sequence). The CDR3 is 15 residues long. Trimming cost V 4 bases and J 4 bases, with 11 bases left between them. CDR3 sequence reads: CASSRGTAYNSPLHF. The CDR3 DNA reads as TGTGCCAGTAGTAGGGGGACTGCTTATAATTCACCCCTCCACTTT.

Sample share makes this clone medium-sized. V usage is TRBV7-3 and J usage is TRBJ2-3; 7 positions agree with TRBD1. The junction had 5 bases not matched to a gene; V was cut back by 8 bases and J by 3 bases. The CDR3 is made up of 13 amino acids. CDR1 is SGHTA and CDR2 is FQGTGA in the germline V gene. CDR3 sequence reads: CASRDSTTDTQYF. As DNA, the CDR3 is TGTGCCAGCCGGGACAGTACAACAGATACGCAGTATTTT.

The J gene is TRBJ1-1, the V gene TRBV7-9; no reliable D call. CDR1 and CDR2 from the germline V gene are SEHNR and FQNEAQ (reference sequence). The CDR3 has 12 residues. CDR3 nucleotide sequence: TGTTCCGACCGAGGGTTAAACACTGAAGCTTTCTTT. Translating gives CSDRGLNTEAFF.

In this sample, this clone turned up a few times. The chain links TRBV7-3 to TRBJ2-2, with 7 bases fitting TRBD2. Germline values: CDR1 SGHTA, CDR2 FQGTGA. The CDR3 is 12 residues long. V lost 2 bases and J lost 10; bases outside the gene matches: 1. DNA for the CDR3: TGTGCCAGCAGCTTAGGGAGGGAGGAGCTGTTTTTT. Its protein product is CASSLGREELFF. The whole variable domain, filled in from reference TRBV7-3 and TRBJ2-2, reads GAGVSQTPSNKVTEKGKYVELRCDPISGHTALYWYRQSLGQGPEFLIYFQGTGAADDSGLPNDRFFAVRPEGSVSTLKIQRTERGDSAVYLCASSLGREELFFGEGSRLTVL.

The genes are TRBV5-1 and TRBJ1-5; D unclear. The CDR3 covers 14 residues. CDR1 SGHRS and CDR2 YFSETQ come from the germline V gene. V lost 4 bases and J lost 0, with 8 bases in between. The CDR3 bases are TGCGCCAGCAGCACGGGAGATAGCAATCAGCCCCAGCATTTT. Its protein product is CASSTGDSNQPQHF.

This sequence joins TRBV13 and TRBJ1-2; TRBD1 aligns across 7 bases. V trimming: 0 bases; J trimming: 4 bases; junction bases outside the gene matches: 2. The CDR3 runs 14 residues. Germline V gene lookup returns CDR1 PRHDT and CDR2 FYEKMQ (reference sequence). CDR3 nucleotide sequence: TGTGCCAGCAGCTTAGGGACAGGGTCCTATGGCTACACCTTC. Translation: CASSLGTGSYGYTF.

This clone occurred once. V gene TRBV2 combines with J gene TRBJ1-1; a weak D match, TRBD1 (5 bases). CDR1 is SNHLY, CDR2 FYNNEI, per germline. This CDR3 is built from 14 residues. With 1 base removed from V and 10 bases from J, the gap between germline ends came to 16 bases. The CDR3: CASSEVGEGPGAFF. The CDR3 DNA reads as TGTGCCAGCAGTGAAGTAGGGGAGGGGCCGGGAGCTTTCTTT.

The rearrangement uses TRBV7-9 and TRBJ1-1; 8 bases map to TRBD1. CDR1 is SEHNR and CDR2 is FQNEAQ in the germline V gene (reference sequence). The CDR3 sequence is 15 residues long. With V trimmed by 1 base and J by 7 bases, 8 bases remained unmatched. CDR3 DNA sequence: TGTGCCAGCAGCTTAGGCTCCCAGGGGGCCGATGAAGCTTTCTTT. Its protein is CASSLGSQGADEAFF.

The genes are TRBV11-3 and TRBJ2-1; 8 nucleotides align to TRBD2. Per the germline V gene, CDR1 is SGHNT and CDR2 is YENEEA. This CDR3 spans 15 amino acids. The junction had 12 bases not matched to a gene; V was cut back by 5 bases and J by 9 bases. The CDR3 nucleotides read TGTGCCAGCAGCGGAACTAGCGGAGAGGGCAGTGAGCAGTTCTTC. Its protein product is CASSGTSGEGSEQFF. The full variable domain, rest sourced from reference TRBV11-3 and TRBJ2-1, is EAGVVQSPRYKIIEKKQPVAFWCNPISGHNTLYWYLQNLGQGPELLIRYENEEAVDDSQLPKDRFSAERLKGVDSTLKIQPAELGDSAVYLCASSGTSGEGSEQFFGPGTRLTVL.

The gene calls are TRBV7-9 and TRBJ1-5, with TRBD1 matching over 9 bases. CDR1 SEHNR and CDR2 FQNEAQ come from the germline V gene (reference sequence). V shed 10 bases, J shed 5 bases, and the junction held 3 bases outside the gene matches. The CDR3 runs 12 residues. The CDR3, as DNA: TGTGCCACCCGACAGGGGGATCAGCCCCAGCATTTT. Protein: CATRQGDQPQHF.

The chain combines TRBV6-1 with TRBJ1-5, with D maybe TRBD1 (6 bases). Trimming shortened V by 10 bases and J by 6 bases, and 22 bases separated the two germline ends. This CDR3 region has 15 residues. Germline CDR1 MNHNS, CDR2 SASEGT. In DNA form, the CDR3 reads TGTGCCACCAACATCTACCCAGGGGCAAGTCAGCCCCAGCATTTT. Protein sequence: CATNIYPGASQPQHF.

This sequence joins TRBV28 and TRBJ2-1; 12 positions match TRBD2. Looked up from germline, CDR1 is MDHEN and CDR2 is SYDVKM. CDR3 length equals 15 residues. V lost 7 bases, J lost 4 bases, and 5 bases stayed unmatched. CDR3 amino acids: CASTLAGGWYNEQFF. The CDR3 bases are TGTGCCAGCACACTAGCGGGAGGATGGTACAATGAGCAGTTCTTC.

The genes are TRBV10-3 and TRBJ1-1, with TRBD1 identical over 7 bases. CDR1 and CDR2 from the germline V gene are ENHRY and SYGVKD. After removal of 9 bases from V and 1 base from J, the junction contained 5 bases not matched to a gene. This CDR3 is built from 13 residues. The CDR3 DNA reads TGTGCCATTTCGGGACAGCAGAACACTGAAGCTTTCTTT. Translation gives CAISGQQNTEAFF.

V gene TRBV2 combines with J gene TRBJ2-3; 9 positions match TRBD2. The CDR3 totals 13 residues. CDR1 is SNHLY and CDR2 is FYNNEI in the germline V gene. Germline trimming cut 6 bases from V and 4 bases from J; bases unmatched to any gene: 2. CDR3 DNA sequence: TGTGCCAGCAGAAGGACTAGCGCAGATACGCAGTATTTT. This encodes CASRRTSADTQYF.

The genes are TRBV5-4 and TRBJ2-1; TRBD2 agrees at 8 bases. J gave up 0 bases and V 4 bases, and 9 bases lay outside the gene matches. In germline, CDR1 is SGHNT, CDR2 YYREEE (reference sequence). This CDR3 comprises 17 residues. The CDR3 coding sequence is TGTGCCAGCAGCCTAGCCCGAGCGGGGGACTCCTACAATGAGCAGTTCTTC. Translation: CASSLARAGDSYNEQFF.

The genes are TRBV18 and TRBJ2-2, with 9 bases identical to TRBD2. After removal of 2 bases from V and 4 bases from J, the junction contained 11 bases not matched to a gene. The CDR3 length is 18 residues. Germline V gene sequence: CDR1 KGHSH, CDR2 LQKENI. CDR3 in DNA: TGTGCCAGCTCACCAATAGGGACTAGCAGTCGAGGCACCGGGGAGCTGTTTTTT. This gives the protein CASSPIGTSSRGTGELFF.

This clone showed up just once. This chain uses TRBV15 with TRBJ2-7, with TRBD2 identical over 14 bases. The CDR3 sequence is 17 residues long. The J segment lost 1 base and the V segment lost 9 bases, leaving 11 bases of the junction unmatched. The germline CDR1 and CDR2 sequences are LNHNV and YYDKDF (reference sequence). The CDR3 is CATGPGLAGENSYEQYF. The CDR3 nucleotides are TGTGCCACGGGGCCGGGACTAGCGGGAGAGAATTCCTACGAGCAGTACTTC.

The chain employs TRBV9 and TRBJ1-2; TRBD1 agrees at 7 bases. V gave up 0 bases and J gave up 6 bases; unmatched junction bases: 5. Germline V CDR1 and CDR2: SGDLS, YYNGEE. The CDR3 covers 14 residues. The CDR3 here is CASSVGGQFDGYTF. The CDR3 nucleotides are TGTGCCAGCAGCGTAGGGGGACAGTTCGATGGCTACACCTTC.

Only one count was recorded for this clone. The V gene is TRBV27, the J gene TRBJ2-5, with 12 bases aligning to TRBD2. Germline CDR1 is MNHEY and CDR2 is SMNVEV (reference sequence). Trimming took 5 bases from V and 2 from J; bases not matched to a gene: 6. The CDR3 covers 16 residues. This CDR3 is CASSLLGLAGQETQYF. The CDR3 nucleotides read TGTGCCAGCAGTCTCCTAGGACTAGCGGGGCAAGAGACCCAGTACTTC.

The V call is TRBV9, the J call TRBJ2-3, with D uncertain. Germline CDR1 and CDR2: SGDLS and YYNGEE. The length of the CDR3 is 13 residues. Trimming pared 0 bases from V and 2 bases from J, leaving 4 bases between. The CDR3 region is CASSVGYTDTQYF. DNA of the CDR3: TGTGCCAGCAGCGTAGGCTACACAGATACGCAGTATTTT.

This chain links TRBV5-1 with TRBJ2-3; D is possibly TRBD1 (6 bases). The CDR3 runs to 17 residues. V was clipped by 4 bases and J by 0 bases, with 18 bases between them. CDR1 is SGHRS, CDR2 YFSETQ, per germline. This CDR3 is CASSRRQAITSTDTQYF. The DNA of the CDR3 is TGCGCCAGCAGCCGGCGACAGGCCATTACTAGCACAGATACGCAGTATTTT.

V usage is TRBV11-2 and J usage is TRBJ2-1; possibly TRBD2 for D (6 bases). The CDR3 is 16 residues long. The germline V gene encodes CDR1 SGHAT and CDR2 FQNNGV. Trimming removed 5 bases at V and 0 bases at J, with 14 bases between. The CDR3 reads CASSQGLTASYNEQFF. The CDR3 DNA reads as TGTGCCAGCAGCCAAGGACTAACCGCCTCCTACAATGAGCAGTTCTTC. Together with reference TRBV11-2 and TRBJ2-1, the CDR3 gives the full variable domain: EAGVAQSPRYKIIEKRQSVAFWCNPISGHATLYWYQQILGQGPKLLIQFQNNGVVDDSQLPKDRFSAERLKGVDSTLKIQPAKLEDSAVYLCASSQGLTASYNEQFFGPGTRLTVL.

The chain combines TRBV14 with TRBJ2-1; possibly TRBD2 for D (7 bases). This CDR3 contains 17 residues. Trimming left V 3 bases short and J 1 base short, with 16 bases between. Germline V gives CDR1 SGHDN, CDR2 FVKESK. CDR3: CASSQGQRGGSYNEQFF. CDR3 nucleotide sequence: TGTGCCAGCAGCCAGGGGCAGAGGGGGGGATCCTACAATGAGCAGTTCTTC.

The chain has TRBV15 and TRBJ2-6; 7 bases match TRBD2. Germline assignment: CDR1 LNHNV and CDR2 YYDKDF (reference sequence). The CDR3 sequence is 17 residues long. V trimming: 1 base; J trimming: 4 bases; junction bases outside the gene matches: 7. The CDR3 spells CATSRAPGGGGANVLTF. CDR3 in DNA: TGTGCCACCAGCAGAGCCCCGGGGGGAGGAGGGGCCAACGTCCTGACTTTC.